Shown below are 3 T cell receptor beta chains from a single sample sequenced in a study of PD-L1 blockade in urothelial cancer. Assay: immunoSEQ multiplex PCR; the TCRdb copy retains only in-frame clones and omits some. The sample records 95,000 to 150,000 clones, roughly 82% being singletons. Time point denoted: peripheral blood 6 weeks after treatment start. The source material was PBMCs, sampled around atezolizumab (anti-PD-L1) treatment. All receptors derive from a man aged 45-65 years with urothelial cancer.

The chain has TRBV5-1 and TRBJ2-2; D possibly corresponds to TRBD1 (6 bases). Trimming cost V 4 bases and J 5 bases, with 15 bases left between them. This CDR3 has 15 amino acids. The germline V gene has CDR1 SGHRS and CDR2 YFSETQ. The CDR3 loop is CASSPNQGQTGELFF. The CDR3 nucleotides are TGCGCCAGCAGCCCTAACCAGGGACAAACCGGGGAGCTGTTTTTT.

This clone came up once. The CDR3, as DNA: TGTGCCAGCAGCTTAGAGGTAGCGGGAGGTAACAATGAGCAGTTCTTC. Translation gives CASSLEVAGGNNEQFF. This rearrangement joins TRBV7-2 to TRBJ2-1; the match to TRBD2 covers 10 bases. Germline values: CDR1 SGHTA, CDR2 FQGNSA. Trimming at V came to 1 base and at J to 5 bases, leaving 5 bases not matched to a gene. The CDR3 sequence is 16 residues long. Looking up the rest from reference TRBV7-2 and TRBJ2-1 gives the full variable domain: GAGVSQSPSNKVTEKGKDVELRCDPISGHTALYWYRQSLGQGLEFLIYFQGNSAPDKSGLPSDRFSAERTGGSVSTLTIQRTQQEDSAVYLCASSLEVAGGNNEQFFGPGTRLTVL.

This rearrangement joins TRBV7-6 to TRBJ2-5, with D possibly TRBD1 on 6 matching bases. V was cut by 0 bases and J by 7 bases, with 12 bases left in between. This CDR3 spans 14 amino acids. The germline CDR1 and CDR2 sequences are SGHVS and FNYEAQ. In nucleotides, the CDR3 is TGTGCCAGCAGCTTAGCTACAGGGTCTGGGACCCAGTACTTC. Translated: CASSLATGSGTQYF.